These T cell receptor beta chains were read from a single sample in a study of blood T cell repertoires in COVID-19. TCRdb's copy holds only in-frame clones and misses some; the assay was immunoSEQ multiplex PCR. The repertoire holds 15,000 to 20,000 clones, about 81% seen once, with about 8% in the top ten. The sample comprised peripheral blood. The receptors come from a man aged 60-69 years with acute or convalescent COVID-19. Each CDR3 is given with its conserved first and last residue. The D gene is left open where the match is weak. Not every row has a clone size; where given, it reads once, few, many or a size class.

CDR3	DNA	size	V	J	D
CASRLTSGGAGEQYF	TGTGCCAGCCGCCTCACCTCGGGGGGGGCGGGGGAGCAGTACTTC	.	TRBV7-2	TRBJ2-7	TRBD2
CASSPAGELFF	TGTGCCAGCAGTCCCGCCGGGGAGCTGTTTTTT	.	TRBV28	TRBJ2-2	.
CASSLGTEGGQFF	TGTGCCAGCAGCTTAGGTACGGAAGGGGGGCAGTTCTTC	.	TRBV11-2	TRBJ2-1	.
CAWSGSGTGGYTF	TGTGCCTGGAGTGGTTCGGGGACAGGGGGCTACACCTTC	.	TRBV30	TRBJ1-2	TRBD1
CSASQGVSSLHF	TGCAGTGCTAGTCAGGGGGTCTCTTCCCTTCATTTT	once	TRBV20-1	TRBJ1-1	TRBD1
CASSPRTRTDTQYF	TGTGCCAGCAGCCCGAGGACTCGCACAGATACGCAGTATTTT	.	TRBV7-2	TRBJ2-3	.
CASSREAYEQYF	TGTGCCAGCTCACGAGAAGCCTACGAGCAGTACTTC	.	TRBV18	TRBJ2-7	.
CASSFRGTLSYNEQFF	TGTGCCAGCAGCTTCAGAGGGACATTGTCCTACAATGAGCAGTTCTTC	.	TRBV5-5	TRBJ2-1	.
CASSGGGFSGANVLTF	TGTGCCAGCAGTGGGGGGGGCTTCTCTGGGGCCAACGTCCTGACTTTC	.	TRBV27	TRBJ2-6	.
CSVPTTGAYGYTF	TGCAGCGTTCCGACGACAGGGGCCTATGGCTACACCTTC	.	TRBV29-1	TRBJ1-2	TRBD1
CASSPSTGDYGYTF	TGTGCCAGCTCACCCTCGACAGGGGACTATGGCTACACCTTC	.	TRBV18	TRBJ1-2	TRBD1
CASSDRAGTQYF	TGTGCCAGCAGTGACAGGGCTGGGACCCAGTACTTC	.	TRBV2	TRBJ2-5	.
CASRGTGANEKLFF	TGTGCCAGCAGAGGGACTGGTGCTAATGAAAAACTGTTTTTT	.	TRBV25-1	TRBJ1-4	.
CASSSTDDRGGGNTIYF	TGTGCCAGCAGCTCCACCGACGACAGGGGCGGTGGAAACACCATATATTTT	.	TRBV7-6	TRBJ1-3	TRBD1
CASSASTGSGANVLTF	TGCGCCAGCAGCGCCTCGACAGGGTCCGGGGCCAACGTCCTGACTTTC	.	TRBV5-1	TRBJ2-6	TRBD1
CASSEGSGGSSYEQYF	TGTGCCAGCAGTGAGGGTAGCGGGGGCTCTTCCTACGAGCAGTACTTC	.	TRBV2	TRBJ2-7	TRBD2
CATRQGWSGYTF	TGTGCCACACGACAGGGTTGGAGTGGCTACACCTTC	once	TRBV27	TRBJ1-2	TRBD1
CATSDLVRQARSTFRSSYNEQFF	TGTGCCACCAGTGATTTAGTGAGACAGGCCCGTTCTACCTTCCGGAGCTCCTACAATGAGCAGTTCTTC	.	TRBV24-1	TRBJ2-1	.
CATSDPGLSKDTQYF	TGTGCCACCAGTGATCCGGGACTCTCGAAAGATACGCAGTATTTT	.	TRBV24-1	TRBJ2-3	.
CASSLTGSGTEAFF	TGTGCCAGCAGCTTGACAGGGTCGGGCACTGAAGCTTTCTTT	.	TRBV5-5	TRBJ1-1	.
CASSLLDRGLGTEAFF	TGTGCCAGCAGCTTACTGGACAGGGGGCTAGGTACTGAAGCTTTCTTT	.	TRBV7-9	TRBJ1-1	TRBD1
CASSLKLGRDTEAFF	TGTGCCAGCAGCTTAAAGCTAGGGAGGGACACTGAAGCTTTCTTT	.	TRBV7-9	TRBJ1-1	.
CASSYSGGYGYTF	TGTGCCAGCAGTTATTCAGGGGGCTATGGCTACACCTTC	once	TRBV6-5	TRBJ1-2	TRBD1
CSVLSSSSYNEQFF	TGCAGCGTTCTCTCCTCTAGCTCCTACAATGAGCAGTTCTTC	.	TRBV29-1	TRBJ2-1	.
CASSQAQGYGYTF	TGTGCCAGCAGCCAAGCACAGGGATATGGCTACACCTTC	.	TRBV4-2	TRBJ1-2	.
CASSLDGQEAFF	TGTGCCAGCAGTTTAGACGGACAAGAAGCTTTCTTT	.	TRBV12-3/TRBV12-4	TRBJ1-1	.
CSVEAEQGGYGYTF	TGCAGCGTTGAAGCCGAACAGGGGGGCTATGGCTACACCTTC	.	TRBV29-1	TRBJ1-2	TRBD1
CASSLVRVNTGELFF	TGTGCCAGCAGCTTAGTCAGGGTAAACACCGGGGAGCTGTTTTTT	few	TRBV11-2	TRBJ2-2	.